This T cell receptor beta chain came from a study of blood T cell repertoires in COVID-19. Study background: Donors in the United States, Italy and Spain gave samples during acute or convalescent COVID-19. In each case, the material was cDNA or gDNA derived from T cells, B-cell-depleted T cells, or PBMCs.

Enrollment of patients from Seattle took place during active infection, with longitudinal follow-up. In the original processing: Estimation of nucleated cell counts relied on the amplification of reference gene primers. Sequenced by immunoSEQ multiplex PCR; TCRdb stores in-frame clones only, minus some. V, J and clone size derive from that table, while D and trimming were established from the DNA sequence. The sample yields around 250,000 clones, about 82% seen once. Trimming stripped 8 bases from V and 2 bases from J, with 9 bases between. CDR1 and CDR2 (germline): LGHDT, YNNKEL (reference sequence). The CDR3 is 13 amino acids. This clone was seen more than once but under ten times.

V gene TRBV3-1 (or the pseudogene TRBV3-2) combines with J gene TRBJ2-2, with D perhaps matching TRBD2 (6 bases). Sequences were obtained from peripheral blood. The receptor comes from a woman over 75 with COVID-19, enrolled during active disease. The CDR3 loop is CASGDLNTGELFF. The CDR3 DNA reads as TGTGCCAGCGGGGACTTAAACACCGGGGAGCTGTTTTTT.